Listed here is a single T cell receptor (beta chain). The record originates from a study of immune evolution from preneoplasia to lung adenocarcinoma. The CDR3 spans 15 residues. The germline gives CDR1 LNHDA, CDR2 SQIVND (reference sequence). Sequenced by immunoSEQ multiplex PCR; TCRdb stores in-frame clones only, minus some. The table includes approximately 7,000 clones, 75% to 90% detected once. The rearrangement joins TRBV19 to TRBJ2-6, with a possible D match to TRBD1 (6 bases). This TCR came from a person between 60 and 70 years old with lung adenocarcinoma. Sequencing was carried out using FFPE invasive lung adenocarcinoma tissue. CDR3 loop: CDMGAWGSGANVLTF. The CDR3 DNA reads as TGTGACATGGGGGCCTGGGGCTCTGGGGCCAACGTCCTGACTTTC.